This is a list of T cell receptor beta chains from one sample in a study of cytomegalovirus exposure and HLA in healthy donors. The protocol was immunoSEQ multiplex PCR, while the TCRdb copy is restricted to in-frame clones and leaves out a portion. The sample contains approximately 200,000 clones, about 80% of which appear only once. Sequenced input: PBMCs. These receptors all come from a man aged 40-50 years in good health and CMV-seronegative. CDR3s include the opening cysteine and the closing phenylalanine or tryptophan. D genes are given only for firm matches. The size of a clone is reported for some rows only, either as once, few or many, or as a class for expanded clones.

J: TRBJ2-3; length: 17; size: -; D: TRBD2; V: TRBV28; DNA: TGTGCCAGCAGTTTCCCGGGACTAGCGGGGCCCACAGATACGCAGTATTTT; CDR3: CASSFPGLAGPTDTQYF
J: TRBJ1-4; length: 13; size: -; D: -; V: TRBV11-2; DNA: TGTGCCAGCAAGAGGGCCGGGTATGAAAAACTGTTTTTT; CDR3: CASKRAGYEKLFF
J: TRBJ1-2; length: 13; size: -; D: -; V: TRBV9; DNA: TGTGCCAGCAGGACGGACAGCCACTATGGCTACACCTTC; CDR3: CASRTDSHYGYTF
J: TRBJ2-3; length: 17; size: -; D: TRBD2; V: TRBV29-1; DNA: TGCAGCGTTGACGGGGCTAGCGGGGGGGCCGGGACAGATACGCAGTATTTT; CDR3: CSVDGASGGAGTDTQYF
J: TRBJ2-5; length: 17; size: -; D: TRBD2; V: TRBV5-8; DNA: TGTGCCAGCAGCTCTCCTTGGACTAGCGGGGGACTGGAGACCCAGTACTTC; CDR3: CASSSPWTSGGLETQYF
J: TRBJ2-7; length: 15; size: few; D: TRBD2; V: TRBV6-1; DNA: TGTGCCAGCACGGTCGGGGGGAGTTGGTCCTACGAGCAGTACTTC; CDR3: CASTVGGSWSYEQYF
J: TRBJ2-3; length: 16; size: -; D: TRBD1; V: TRBV5-8; DNA: TGTGCCAGCAGCTTGGGACAGGGGTCGGGCACAGATACGCAGTATTTT; CDR3: CASSLGQGSGTDTQYF
J: TRBJ1-1; length: 13; size: -; D: -; V: TRBV7-9; DNA: TGTGCCAGCAGCACGACAGGAAACACTGAAGCTTTCTTT; CDR3: CASSTTGNTEAFF
J: TRBJ2-7; length: 15; size: -; D: TRBD1; V: TRBV30; DNA: TGTGCCTGGGGTAAGGGACAGTACCTAACCTACGAGCAGTACTTC; CDR3: CAWGKGQYLTYEQYF
J: TRBJ2-1; length: 15; size: -; D: -; V: TRBV7-9; DNA: TGTGCCAGCAGCCCGGGGAGAGGCCGCTGGAATGAGCAGTTCTTC; CDR3: CASSPGRGRWNEQFF
J: TRBJ2-7; length: 13; size: once; D: TRBD1; V: TRBV28; DNA: TGTGCCAGCAGTGGGACAGTCTCCTACGAGCAGTACTTC; CDR3: CASSGTVSYEQYF
J: TRBJ2-1; length: 13; size: -; D: TRBD2; V: TRBV5-1; DNA: TGCGCCAGTGGTCTAGCGGGAATCAATGAGCAGTTCTTC; CDR3: CASGLAGINEQFF
J: TRBJ2-7; length: 11; size: -; D: -; V: TRBV7-9; DNA: TGTGCCAGCAGCAGCAACTACGAGCAGTACTTC; CDR3: CASSSNYEQYF
J: TRBJ2-5; length: 14; size: -; D: -; V: TRBV27; DNA: TGTGCCACCAGGGGAGGGGCACCCCAAGAGACCCAGTACTTC; CDR3: CATRGGAPQETQYF
J: TRBJ1-5; length: 15; size: -; D: TRBD1; V: TRBV6-1; DNA: TGTGCCAGCATTTCGACAGGGAATAGCAATCAGCCCCAGCATTTT; CDR3: CASISTGNSNQPQHF
J: TRBJ1-4; length: 18; size: -; D: TRBD1; V: TRBV28; DNA: TGCGCCAGCAGTTTAACCCCTCCCGGCCGTGGGACAGGGGGAAAACTGTTTTTT; CDR3: CASSLTPPGRGTGGKLFF
J: TRBJ1-2; length: 14; size: -; D: -; V: TRBV27; DNA: TGTGCCAGCAGTTCCACCGGGACTTACTATGGCTACACCTTC; CDR3: CASSSTGTYYGYTF
J: TRBJ2-5; length: 11; size: -; D: -; V: TRBV19; DNA: TGTGCCAGTAGTGCAGCGGAGACCCAGTACTTC; CDR3: CASSAAETQYF
J: TRBJ1-6; length: 16; size: -; D: -; V: TRBV7-9; DNA: TGTTCCAGCAGCTTAGGGCGGAGCTCCTATAATTCACCCCTCCACTTT; CDR3: CSSSLGRSSYNSPLHF
J: TRBJ2-4; length: 14; size: few; D: TRBD1; V: TRBV15; DNA: TGTGCCACCAGCAGAGATTTTACCGCCAGGGGGTCCTACTTC; CDR3: CATSRDFTARGSYF
J: TRBJ1-5; length: 17; size: -; D: TRBD1; V: TRBV7-8; DNA: TGTGCCAGCAGCTTAAAGCGGGGGGACAGAAGCAATCAGCCCCAGCATTTT; CDR3: CASSLKRGDRSNQPQHF
J: TRBJ1-4; length: 13; size: -; D: -; V: TRBV4-2; DNA: TGTGCCACCTCTGAGGCAACTAATGAAAAACTGTTTTTT; CDR3: CATSEATNEKLFF
J: TRBJ1-1; length: 16; size: once; D: -; V: TRBV4-2; DNA: TGTGCCAGCAGCCAAGAAGGGCGGGGGGTGAACACTGAAGCTTTCTTT; CDR3: CASSQEGRGVNTEAFF
J: TRBJ2-7; length: 12; size: -; D: -; V: TRBV7-6; DNA: TGTGCCAGCAGCAGACTAGGGGACGAGCAGTACTTC; CDR3: CASSRLGDEQYF
J: TRBJ2-5; length: 14; size: -; D: -; V: TRBV11-2; DNA: TGTGCCAGCAGCTACCTCGAGGGGGTCGAGACCCAGTACTTC; CDR3: CASSYLEGVETQYF
J: TRBJ2-3; length: 18; size: few; D: -; V: TRBV4-2; DNA: TGTGCCAGCAGCCACCCAGGGACTCCAGACTTAGCCACAGATACGCAGTATTTT; CDR3: CASSHPGTPDLATDTQYF
J: TRBJ2-3; length: 16; size: -; D: -; V: TRBV4-1; DNA: TGCGCCAGCAGCCAAGAACCACGGGAAAACACAGATACGCAGTATTTT; CDR3: CASSQEPRENTDTQYF
J: TRBJ1-1; length: 15; size: few; D: TRBD1; V: TRBV6-1; DNA: TGTGCCAGCAGTGAAGTAGGGGGCGCACGCACTGAAGCTTTCTTT; CDR3: CASSEVGGARTEAFF
J: TRBJ2-1; length: 16; size: -; D: TRBD2; V: TRBV7-3; DNA: TGTGCCAGCAGCCCCGGCGTACTAGCGGGAGGGAATGAGCAGTTCTTC; CDR3: CASSPGVLAGGNEQFF
J: TRBJ1-2; length: 13; size: -; D: -; V: TRBV4-3; DNA: TGCGCCAGCAGCCAATCCATCCGGGGTGGCTACACCTTC; CDR3: CASSQSIRGGYTF
J: TRBJ2-7; length: 14; size: -; D: -; V: TRBV5-1; DNA: TGCGCCAGCAGCTTGGCCTCAAACAGCTACGAGCAGTACTTC; CDR3: CASSLASNSYEQYF
J: TRBJ1-2; length: 15; size: once; D: -; V: TRBV27; DNA: TGTGCCAGCAGCGCGACTTGGGAGTCTAACTATGGCTACACCTTC; CDR3: CASSATWESNYGYTF
J: TRBJ2-7; length: 16; size: once; D: TRBD2; V: TRBV5-1; DNA: TGCGCCAGCAGCTTGGGGCTAGCGGGAGGCACCTACGAGCAGTACTTC; CDR3: CASSLGLAGGTYEQYF
J: TRBJ2-2; length: 16; size: few; D: -; V: TRBV5-6; DNA: TGTGCCAGCAGCTTAGATCCAGTACCGAACACCGGGGAGCTGTTTTTT; CDR3: CASSLDPVPNTGELFF
J: TRBJ2-2; length: 13; size: -; D: -; V: TRBV18; DNA: TGTGCCAGCTCACCGGGGGAGGCCGGGGAGCTGTTTTTT; CDR3: CASSPGEAGELFF
J: TRBJ2-7; length: 13; size: -; D: -; V: TRBV27; DNA: TGTGCCAGCAGTTTATTGGGCTCAGGCGAGCAGTACTTC; CDR3: CASSLLGSGEQYF
J: TRBJ2-7; length: 13; size: -; D: TRBD1; V: TRBV10-3; DNA: TGTGCCATCAGTGAGGGACAGGATTACGAGCAGTACTTC; CDR3: CAISEGQDYEQYF
J: TRBJ1-5; length: 15; size: -; D: TRBD1; V: TRBV19; DNA: TGTGCCAGTAGTATAGGGGGACAGTTCAATCAGCCCCAGCATTTT; CDR3: CASSIGGQFNQPQHF
J: TRBJ2-7; length: 15; size: -; D: TRBD1; V: TRBV5-1; DNA: TGCGCCAGCAGCTTGGAAGGGGGACAGACCTACGAGCAGTACTTC; CDR3: CASSLEGGQTYEQYF
J: TRBJ1-1; length: 12; size: -; D: -; V: TRBV6-5; DNA: TGTGCCAGCAGCAGGGGTAAGACTGAAGCTTTCTTT; CDR3: CASSRGKTEAFF
J: TRBJ1-5; length: 16; size: few; D: -; V: TRBV5-6; DNA: TGTGCCAGCAGCTTCTCTCAGGGGCTTAGCAATCAGCCCCAGCATTTT; CDR3: CASSFSQGLSNQPQHF
J: TRBJ2-7; length: 13; size: many; D: TRBD2; V: TRBV2; DNA: TGTGCCAGCAGGGGCCTAGCGGGAGAGGGGCAGTACTTC; CDR3: CASRGLAGEGQYF
J: TRBJ2-7; length: 15; size: -; D: TRBD2; V: TRBV6-5; DNA: TGTGCCAGCAATTCTCTAGCGGAGGGCTCCTACGAGCAGTACTTC; CDR3: CASNSLAEGSYEQYF